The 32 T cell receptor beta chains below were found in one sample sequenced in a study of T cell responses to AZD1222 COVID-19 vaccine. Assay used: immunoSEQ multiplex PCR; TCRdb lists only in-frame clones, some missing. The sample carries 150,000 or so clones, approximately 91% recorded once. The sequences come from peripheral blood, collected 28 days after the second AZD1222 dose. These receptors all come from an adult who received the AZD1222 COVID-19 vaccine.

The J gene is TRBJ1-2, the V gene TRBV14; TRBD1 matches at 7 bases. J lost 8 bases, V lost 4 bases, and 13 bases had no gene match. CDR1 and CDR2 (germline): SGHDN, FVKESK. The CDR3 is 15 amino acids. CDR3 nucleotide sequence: TGTGCCAGCAGCCCGAACCGGGACAGAAGGCGCGGCTACACCTTC. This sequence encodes CASSPNRDRRRGYTF. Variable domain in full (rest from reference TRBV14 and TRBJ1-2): EAGVTQFPSHSVIEKGQTVTLRCDPISGHDNLYWYRRVMGKEIKFLLHFVKESKQDESGMPNNRFLAERTGGTYSTLKVQPAELEDSGVYFCASSPNRDRRRGYTFGSGTRLTVV.

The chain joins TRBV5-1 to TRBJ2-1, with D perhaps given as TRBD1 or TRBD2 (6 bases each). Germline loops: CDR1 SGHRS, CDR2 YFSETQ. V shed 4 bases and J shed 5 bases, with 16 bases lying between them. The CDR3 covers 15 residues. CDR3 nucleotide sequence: TGCGCCAGCAGCGCAGGAGCCGGGGGCAACAATGAGCAGTTCTTC. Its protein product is CASSAGAGGNNEQFF.

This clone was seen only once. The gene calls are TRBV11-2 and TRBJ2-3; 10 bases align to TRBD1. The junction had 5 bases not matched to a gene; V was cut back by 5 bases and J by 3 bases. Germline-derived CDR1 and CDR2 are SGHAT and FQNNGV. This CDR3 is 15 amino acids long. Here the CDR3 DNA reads TGTGCCAGCAGCGACAGGGGGCGCAGGACAGATACGCAGTATTTT. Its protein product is CASSDRGRRTDTQYF.

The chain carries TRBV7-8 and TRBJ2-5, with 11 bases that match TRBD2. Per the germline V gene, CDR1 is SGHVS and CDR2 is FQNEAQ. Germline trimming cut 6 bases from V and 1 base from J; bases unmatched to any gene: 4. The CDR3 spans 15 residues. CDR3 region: CASSSSGGVQETQYF. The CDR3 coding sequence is TGTGCCAGCAGTAGTAGCGGGGGGGTCCAAGAGACCCAGTACTTC.

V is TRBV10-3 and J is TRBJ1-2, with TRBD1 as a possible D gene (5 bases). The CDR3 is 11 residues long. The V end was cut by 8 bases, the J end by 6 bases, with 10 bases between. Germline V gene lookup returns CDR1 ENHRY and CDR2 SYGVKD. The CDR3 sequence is CAIAGTHGYTF. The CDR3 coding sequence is TGTGCCATCGCAGGGACGCATGGCTACACCTTC.

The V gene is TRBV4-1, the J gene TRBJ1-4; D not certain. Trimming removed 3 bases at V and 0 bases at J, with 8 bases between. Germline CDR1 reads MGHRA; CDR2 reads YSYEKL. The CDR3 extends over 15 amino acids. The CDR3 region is CASSQHSSTNEKLFF. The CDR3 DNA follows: TGCGCCAGCAGCCAGCATAGCTCAACTAATGAAAAACTGTTTTTT.

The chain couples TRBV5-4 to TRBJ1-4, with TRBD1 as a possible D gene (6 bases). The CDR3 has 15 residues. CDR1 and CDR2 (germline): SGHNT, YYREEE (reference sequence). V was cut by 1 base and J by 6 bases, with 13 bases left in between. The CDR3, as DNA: TGTGCCAGCAGCTTGAAGTCGGGGGCCGATGAAAAACTGTTTTTT. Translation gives CASSLKSGADEKLFF.

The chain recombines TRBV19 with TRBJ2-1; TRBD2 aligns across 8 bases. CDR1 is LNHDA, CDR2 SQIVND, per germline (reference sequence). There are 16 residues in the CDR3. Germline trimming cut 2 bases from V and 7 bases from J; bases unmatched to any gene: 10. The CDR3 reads CASSIIGTRMGNEQFF. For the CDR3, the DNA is TGTGCCAGTAGTATAATAGGGACTAGGATGGGGAATGAGCAGTTCTTC.

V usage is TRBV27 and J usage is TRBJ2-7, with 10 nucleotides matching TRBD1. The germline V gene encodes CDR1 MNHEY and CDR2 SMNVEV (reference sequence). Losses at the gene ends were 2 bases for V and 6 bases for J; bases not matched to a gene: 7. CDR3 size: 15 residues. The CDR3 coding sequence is TGTGCCAGCAGTTTACCCGGGACAGGGGCGGGCGAGCAGTACTTC. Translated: CASSLPGTGAGEQYF.

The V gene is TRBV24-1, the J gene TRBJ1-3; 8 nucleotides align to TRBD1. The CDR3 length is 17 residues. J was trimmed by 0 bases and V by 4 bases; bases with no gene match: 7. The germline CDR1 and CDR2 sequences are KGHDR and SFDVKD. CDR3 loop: CATSEGTGEYSGNTIYF. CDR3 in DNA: TGTGCCACCAGTGAAGGGACAGGAGAGTACTCTGGAAACACCATATATTTT.

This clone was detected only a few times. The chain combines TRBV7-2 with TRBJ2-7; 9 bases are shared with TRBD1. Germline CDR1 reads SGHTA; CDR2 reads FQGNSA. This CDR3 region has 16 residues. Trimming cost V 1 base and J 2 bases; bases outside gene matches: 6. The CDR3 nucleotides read TGTGCCAGCAGCTTAGTAGGGACAGGGCCGCCCTACGAGCAGTACTTC. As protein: CASSLVGTGPPYEQYF.

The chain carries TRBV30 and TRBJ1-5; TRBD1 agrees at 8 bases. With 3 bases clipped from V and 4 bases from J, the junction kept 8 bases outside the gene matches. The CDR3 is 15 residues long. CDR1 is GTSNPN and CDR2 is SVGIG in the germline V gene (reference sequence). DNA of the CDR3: TGTGCCTGGAGCCCAGGACAGGGCCTTAATCAGCCCCAGCATTTT. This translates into CAWSPGQGLNQPQHF.

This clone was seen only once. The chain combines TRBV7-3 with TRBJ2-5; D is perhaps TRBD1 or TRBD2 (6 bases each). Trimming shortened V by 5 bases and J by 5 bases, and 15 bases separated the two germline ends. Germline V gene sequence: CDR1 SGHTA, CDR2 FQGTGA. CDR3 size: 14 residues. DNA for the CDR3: TGTGCCAGCAGCCACGGGGGCCCCAGGGAGACCCAGTACTTC. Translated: CASSHGGPRETQYF. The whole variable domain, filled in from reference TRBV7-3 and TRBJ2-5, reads GAGVSQTPSNKVTEKGKYVELRCDPISGHTALYWYRQSLGQGPEFLIYFQGTGAADDSGLPNDRFFAVRPEGSVSTLKIQRTERGDSAVYLCASSHGGPRETQYFGPGTRLLVL.

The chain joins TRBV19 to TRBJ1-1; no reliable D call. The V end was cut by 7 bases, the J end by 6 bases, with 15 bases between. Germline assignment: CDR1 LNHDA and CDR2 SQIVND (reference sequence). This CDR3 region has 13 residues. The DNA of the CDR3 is TGTGCCAGTACTACCTGGGGTAGGTCTGAAGCTTTCTTT. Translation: CASTTWGRSEAFF.

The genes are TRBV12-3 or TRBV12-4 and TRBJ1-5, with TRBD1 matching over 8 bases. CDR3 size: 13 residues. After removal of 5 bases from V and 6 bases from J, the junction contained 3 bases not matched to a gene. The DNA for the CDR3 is TGTGCCAGCAGTCACGGACAGGGTCAGCCCCAGCATTTT. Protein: CASSHGQGQPQHF.

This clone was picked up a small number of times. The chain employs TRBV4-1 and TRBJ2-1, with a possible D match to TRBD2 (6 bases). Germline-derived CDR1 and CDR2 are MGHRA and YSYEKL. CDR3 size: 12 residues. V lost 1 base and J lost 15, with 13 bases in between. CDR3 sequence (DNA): TGCGCCAGCAGCCAAGCGGGACTCGCCTGGTTCTTC. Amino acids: CASSQAGLAWFF.

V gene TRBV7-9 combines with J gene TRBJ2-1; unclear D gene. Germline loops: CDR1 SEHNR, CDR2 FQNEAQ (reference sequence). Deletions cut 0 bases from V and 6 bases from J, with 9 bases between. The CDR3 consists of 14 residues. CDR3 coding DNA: TGTGCCAGCAGCTTAGCTGGATTTCTCAATGAGCAGTTCTTC. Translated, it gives CASSLAGFLNEQFF.

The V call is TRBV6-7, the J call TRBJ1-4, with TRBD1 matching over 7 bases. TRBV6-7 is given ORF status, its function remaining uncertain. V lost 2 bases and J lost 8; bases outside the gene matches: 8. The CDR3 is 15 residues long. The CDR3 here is CASSYEGTVGEKLFF. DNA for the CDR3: TGTGCCAGCAGTTACGAGGGGACAGTTGGGGAAAAACTGTTTTTT.

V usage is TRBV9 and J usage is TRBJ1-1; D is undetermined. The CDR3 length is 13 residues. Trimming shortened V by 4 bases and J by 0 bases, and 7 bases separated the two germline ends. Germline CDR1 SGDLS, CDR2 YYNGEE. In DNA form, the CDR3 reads TGTGCCAGCAGCTCAACAGTGAACACTGAAGCTTTCTTT. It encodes CASSSTVNTEAFF.

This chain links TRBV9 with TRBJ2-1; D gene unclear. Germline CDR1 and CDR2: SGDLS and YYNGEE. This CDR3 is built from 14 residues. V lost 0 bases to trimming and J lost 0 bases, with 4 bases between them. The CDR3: CASSVGDSYNEQFF. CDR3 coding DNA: TGTGCCAGCAGCGTAGGGGACTCCTACAATGAGCAGTTCTTC.

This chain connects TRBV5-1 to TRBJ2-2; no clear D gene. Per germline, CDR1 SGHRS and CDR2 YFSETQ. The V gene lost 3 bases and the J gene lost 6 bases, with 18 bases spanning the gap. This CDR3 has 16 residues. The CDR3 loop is CASSSPVPNTPGELFF. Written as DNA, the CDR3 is TGCGCCAGCAGCTCCCCAGTACCTAATACCCCCGGGGAGCTGTTTTTT.

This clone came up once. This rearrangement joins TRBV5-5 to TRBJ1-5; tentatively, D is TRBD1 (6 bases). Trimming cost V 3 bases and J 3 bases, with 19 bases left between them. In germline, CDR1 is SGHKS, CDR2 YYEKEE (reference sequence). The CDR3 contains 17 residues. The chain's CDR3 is CASSSARTASPNQPQHF. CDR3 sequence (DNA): TGTGCCAGCAGCTCCGCTAGGACAGCCAGTCCCAATCAGCCCCAGCATTTT.

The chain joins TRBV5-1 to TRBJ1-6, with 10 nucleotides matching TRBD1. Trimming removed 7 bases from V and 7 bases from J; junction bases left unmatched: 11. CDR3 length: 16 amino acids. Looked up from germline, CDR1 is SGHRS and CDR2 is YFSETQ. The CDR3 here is CASCVGPGQGNSPLHF. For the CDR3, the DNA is TGCGCCAGCTGCGTCGGACCGGGACAGGGGAATTCACCCCTCCACTTT.

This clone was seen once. DNA for the CDR3: TGTGCCAGCAGCTGGTATGGACAGGGGAATTCACCCCTCCACTTT. Translation: CASSWYGQGNSPLHF. This chain connects TRBV5-6 to TRBJ1-6; TRBD1 agrees at 9 bases. The CDR3 covers 15 residues. The germline gives CDR1 SGHDT, CDR2 YYEEEE. V lost 3 bases to trimming and J lost 7 bases; unmatched junction nucleotides: 5.

CDR3 in amino acids: CASSPGSQNYGYTF. The CDR3 nucleotides read TGTGCCAGCTCACCGGGGTCTCAGAACTATGGCTACACCTTC. The rearrangement uses TRBV18 and TRBJ1-2; D gene uncertain. V was pared by 3 bases and J by 2 bases, with 10 bases between. The length of the CDR3 is 14 residues. Germline assignment: CDR1 KGHSH and CDR2 LQKENI.

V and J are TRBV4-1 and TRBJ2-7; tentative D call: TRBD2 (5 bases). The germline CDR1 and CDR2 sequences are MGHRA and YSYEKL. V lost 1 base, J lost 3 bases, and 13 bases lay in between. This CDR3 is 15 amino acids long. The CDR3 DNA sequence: TGCGCCAGCAGCCAAGTCGGGAACAGTTTCTACGAGCAGTACTTC. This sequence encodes CASSQVGNSFYEQYF.

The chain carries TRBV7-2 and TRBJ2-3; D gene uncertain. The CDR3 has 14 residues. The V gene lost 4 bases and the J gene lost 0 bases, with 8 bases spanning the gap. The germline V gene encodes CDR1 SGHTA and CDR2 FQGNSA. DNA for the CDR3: TGTGCCAGCAGCTCCTTCCTTAGCACAGATACGCAGTATTTT. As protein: CASSSFLSTDTQYF.

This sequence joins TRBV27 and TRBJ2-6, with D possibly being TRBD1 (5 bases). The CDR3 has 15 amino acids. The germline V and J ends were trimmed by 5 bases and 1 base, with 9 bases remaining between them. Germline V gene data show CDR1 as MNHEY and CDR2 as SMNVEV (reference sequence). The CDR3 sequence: CASSPQGSGANVLTF. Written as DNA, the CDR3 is TGTGCCAGCAGTCCCCAGGGTTCTGGGGCCAACGTCCTGACTTTC.

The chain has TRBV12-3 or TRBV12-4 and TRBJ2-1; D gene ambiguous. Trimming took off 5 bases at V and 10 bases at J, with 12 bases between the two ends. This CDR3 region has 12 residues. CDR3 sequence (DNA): TGTGCCAGCAGTCGTTCCACCATGGAGCAGTTCTTC. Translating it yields CASSRSTMEQFF.

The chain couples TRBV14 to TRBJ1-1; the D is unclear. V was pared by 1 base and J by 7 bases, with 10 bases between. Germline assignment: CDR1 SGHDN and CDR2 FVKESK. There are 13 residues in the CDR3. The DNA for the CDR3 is TGTGCCAGCAGCCAAGTGGGGAGGTATGAAGCTTTCTTT. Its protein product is CASSQVGRYEAFF.

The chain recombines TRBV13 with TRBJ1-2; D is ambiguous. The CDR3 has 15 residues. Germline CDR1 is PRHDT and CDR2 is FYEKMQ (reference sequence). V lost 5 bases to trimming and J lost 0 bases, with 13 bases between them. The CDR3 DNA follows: TGTGCCAGCAGCCTTACGAGGGCAGCTAACTATGGCTACACCTTC. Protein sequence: CASSLTRAANYGYTF.

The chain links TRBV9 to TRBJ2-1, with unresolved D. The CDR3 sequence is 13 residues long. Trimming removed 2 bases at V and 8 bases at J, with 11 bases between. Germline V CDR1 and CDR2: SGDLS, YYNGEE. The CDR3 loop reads CASSVSGFHEQFF. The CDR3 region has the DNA TGTGCCAGCAGCGTCTCAGGTTTCCATGAGCAGTTCTTC.